This record looks at one T cell receptor beta chain sequence and its context. Profiling relied on immunoSEQ multiplex PCR, and the TCRdb table lists in-frame clones only, not all of them. This table has over 1.4 million clones, approximately 96% appearing once. V lost 0 bases and J 11 bases, leaving 22 bases between the germline ends. Per the germline V gene, CDR1 is LGHNA and CDR2 is YSLEER. The CDR3 contains 17 residues. These data come from a study of shared clonotypes between healthy human individuals. The chain links TRBV4-3 to TRBJ1-4; no firm D call. This receptor was identified in a man aged 25 to 40 in good health. The source material was naive CD4+ T cells sorted from blood. Regarding subset: CD45RA+ positively selected. The CDR3: CASSQELGSPLKYKLFF. For the CDR3, the DNA is TGCGCCAGCAGCCAAGAATTGGGGAGTCCGTTGAAGTACAAACTGTTTTTT.